The 30 T cell receptor beta chains presented below share a single source sample, sequenced in a study of response to subunit inactivated influenza vaccine. TCRdb fed the RT-PCR reads into MiXCR, producing one record per CDR3 protein. The data contain roughly 500,000 distinct CDR3 sequences, about 15% of them singletons. Here the sequenced sample was CD4+ T cells sorted from PBMCs, taken around 25 months after vaccination. These receptors were collected from a man aged 45-69 years who received an inactivated influenza vaccine.

This clonotype came up many times. J is TRBJ2-3 and V is TRBV11-2, with 11 bases aligning to TRBD2. This CDR3 has 19 residues. Germline V CDR1 and CDR2: SGHAT, FQNNGV. J was trimmed by 0 bases and V by 7 bases; bases with no gene match: 15. CDR3 nucleotides: TGTGCCAGCAAGCGCACTAGCGGGGGATCAGGGTATAGCACAGATACGCAGTATTTT. The encoded protein is CASKRTSGGSGYSTDTQYF.

This clonotype came up many times. The V gene is TRBV15, the J gene TRBJ1-5; D gene ambiguous. CDR3 length equals 13 residues. The ends were cut back, 0 bases at V and 4 bases at J, with 4 bases in the middle. The germline gives CDR1 LNHNV, CDR2 YYDKDF (reference sequence). For the CDR3, the DNA is TGTGCCACCAGCAGAGATCCAAATCAGCCCCAGCATTTT. The encoded protein is CATSRDPNQPQHF.

The chain joins TRBV20-1 to TRBJ2-3, with 10 bases fitting TRBD1. The CDR3 is 16 amino acids. The V and J ends lost 3 bases and 6 bases, in that order; junction bases with no gene match: 12. CDR1 and CDR2 from the germline V gene are DFQATT and SNEGSKA (reference sequence). The chain's CDR3 is CSARDRGSKWRDTQYF. The CDR3 bases are TGCAGTGCTAGGGACAGGGGGTCGAAATGGCGGGATACGCAGTATTTT.

This clonotype was counted many times. The genes are TRBV18 and TRBJ2-1; D gene ambiguous. The CDR3 sequence is 11 residues long. Trimming left V 8 bases short and J 8 bases short, with 10 bases between. CDR1 is KGHSH and CDR2 is LQKENI in the germline V gene. The CDR3 is CASSPRDEQFF. CDR3 sequence (DNA): TGTGCCAGCAGCCCAAGAGATGAGCAGTTCTTC. The entire variable domain, with the rest obtained from reference TRBV18 and TRBJ2-1, is as follows: NAGVMQNPRHLVRRRGQEARLRCSPMKGHSHVYWYRQLPEEGLKFMVYLQKENIIDESGMPKERFSAEFPKEGPSILRIQQVVRGDSAAYFCASSPRDEQFFGPGTRLTVL.

This clonotype was observed many times. The CDR3 reads CASSQDPGGFDEQYF. The CDR3 nucleotides are TGCGCCAGCAGCCAAGATCCCGGGGGGTTCGACGAGCAGTACTTC. This chain connects TRBV4-3 to TRBJ2-7, with 7 bases fitting TRBD2. After removal of 0 bases from V and 5 bases from J, the junction contained 7 bases not matched to a gene. This CDR3 comprises 15 residues. The germline V gene has CDR1 LGHNA and CDR2 YSLEER.

The gene calls are TRBV21-1 and TRBJ2-7; the DNA was not compared with TRBD1, the D call given in the table. TRBV21-1 is recorded as a pseudogene. This CDR3 spans 13 amino acids. In DNA, the CDR3 is TGTGCCAGCAACCCCGGGAGCAAAGTCAAGCAGTACTTC. Translated, it gives CASNPGSKVKQYF.

The rearrangement links TRBV5-1 to TRBJ2-5; D is possibly TRBD1 (6 bases). This CDR3 comprises 14 residues. V lost 0 bases, J lost 5 bases, and 11 bases lay in between. Per the germline V gene, CDR1 is SGHRS and CDR2 is YFSETQ. CDR3 DNA: TGCGCCAGCAGCTTGGGGCATCAGGGGGAGACCCAGTACTTC. This gives the protein CASSLGHQGETQYF.

In its sample, this clonotype was seen a few times. This rearrangement joins TRBV9 to TRBJ2-3, with a weak D call TRBD1 (6 bases). CDR1 and CDR2 (germline): SGDLS, YYNGEE. The V gene lost 4 bases and the J gene lost 6 bases, with 21 bases spanning the gap. The CDR3 runs to 16 residues. CDR3 coding DNA: TGTGCCAGCAGCTTCGCGCAGGGGTCTTCTTTGGATACGCAGTATTTT. Encoded protein: CASSFAQGSSLDTQYF.

There are a few counts of this clonotype. V is TRBV6-1 and J is TRBJ1-1, with D possibly TRBD1 on 6 matching bases. V was pared by 5 bases and J by 5 bases, with 12 bases between. Germline lookup yields CDR1 MNHNS and CDR2 SASEGT. The CDR3 is made up of 13 amino acids. The chain's CDR3 is CASSNQQGTEAFF. Written as DNA, the CDR3 is TGTGCCAGCAGTAATCAACAGGGAACTGAAGCTTTCTTT.

A few counts support this clonotype. The J gene is TRBJ2-1, the V gene TRBV5-5; D unresolved. CDR3 length equals 13 residues. From germline, CDR1 is SGHKS and CDR2 YYEKEE (reference sequence). With 0 bases removed from V and 8 bases from J, the gap between germline ends came to 9 bases. In nucleotides, the CDR3 is TGTGCCAGCAGCTTGGGGAACAGACATGAGCAGTTCTTC. Its protein is CASSLGNRHEQFF.

The chain is built from TRBV19 and TRBJ2-3; 9 positions agree with TRBD1. V lost 3 bases, J lost 2 bases, and 3 bases stayed unmatched. The CDR3 length is 15 residues. Germline values: CDR1 LNHDA, CDR2 SQIVND (reference sequence). DNA for the CDR3: TGTGCCAGTAGTATTGGACAGGGGTACACAGATACGCAGTATTTT. The encoded protein is CASSIGQGYTDTQYF.

This clonotype was counted a few times. The J gene is TRBJ2-7, the V gene TRBV3-1, with D unresolved. Germline V gene lookup returns CDR1 LGHDT and CDR2 YNNKEL (reference sequence). Trimming stripped 1 base from V and 5 bases from J, with 6 bases between. This CDR3 region has 12 residues. The CDR3 nucleotides read TGTGCCAGCAGCCAAGTAAGCCACGAGCAGTACTTC. Its protein product is CASSQVSHEQYF.

The chain joins TRBV3-1 to TRBJ2-7; D is undetermined. V dropped 1 base and J dropped 1 base, with 11 bases sitting between them. Germline V CDR1 and CDR2: LGHDT, YNNKEL (reference sequence). This CDR3 spans 15 amino acids. The CDR3 is CASSQGRDPSYEQYF. The CDR3 DNA reads as TGTGCCAGCAGCCAAGGTCGAGATCCTTCCTACGAGCAGTACTTC.

The chain is built from TRBV12-3 or TRBV12-4 and TRBJ2-4; TRBD1 aligns across 8 bases. The V gene end was trimmed by 6 bases and the J gene end by 6 bases; junction bases not matched to a gene: 4. The CDR3 runs 13 residues. CDR3 sequence: CASRIGTGNIQYF. CDR3 bases: TGTGCCAGCAGAATAGGGACAGGAAACATTCAGTACTTC.

In this sample, this clonotype turned up a few times. This chain joins TRBV6-2 or TRBV6-3 and TRBJ2-2, with 9 bases lining up with TRBD2. Trimming removed 5 bases from V and 5 bases from J; junction bases left unmatched: 12. The CDR3 contains 17 residues. From germline, CDR1 is MNHEY and CDR2 SVGEGT. Here the CDR3 reads CASSTRGAGGNTGELFF. For the CDR3, the DNA is TGTGCCAGCAGTACCCGCGGAGCGGGGGGAAATACCGGGGAGCTGTTTTTT.

This clonotype was found a few times. The chain has TRBV18 and TRBJ2-1; no definite D call. The V gene lost 3 bases and the J gene lost 7 bases, with 7 bases spanning the gap. There are 12 residues in the CDR3. In germline, CDR1 is KGHSH, CDR2 LQKENI. Here the CDR3 DNA reads TGTGCCAGCTCACCGTCAAGAAATGAGCAGTTCTTC. Protein: CASSPSRNEQFF.

This chain connects TRBV20-1 to TRBJ2-7; TRBD1 might be the D (5 bases). The CDR3 is 14 residues long. The germline V gene has CDR1 DFQATT and CDR2 SNEGSKA (reference sequence). V lost 1 base and J 4 bases, leaving 14 bases between the germline ends. DNA of the CDR3: TGCAGTGCTAGAGTTGACTCCAAGGGGTACGAGCAGTACTTC. As protein: CSARVDSKGYEQYF.

This clonotype occurred many times. The chain recombines TRBV12-3 or TRBV12-4 with TRBJ2-3, with 7 positions matching TRBD1. The CDR3 covers 14 residues. V shed 4 bases, J shed 1 base, and the junction held 2 bases outside the gene matches. The CDR3 DNA is TGTGCCAGCAGTTCAACAGGGGGCACAGATACGCAGTATTTT. Residues: CASSSTGGTDTQYF.

The chain uses TRBV20-1 and TRBJ2-2; unclear D gene. From germline, CDR1 is DFQATT and CDR2 SNEGSKA (reference sequence). The CDR3 extends over 15 amino acids. V gave up 2 bases and J gave up 6 bases, with 16 bases separating them. The CDR3 protein is CSARPPRVYAGELFF. DNA for the CDR3: TGCAGTGCTAGACCCCCCCGGGTTTATGCCGGGGAGCTGTTTTTT.

The chain is built from TRBV4-1 and TRBJ1-2; the D gene is possibly TRBD1 (5 bases). The germline V gene encodes CDR1 MGHRA and CDR2 YSYEKL. This CDR3 region has 14 residues. Between the trimmed V and J ends, which lost 1 base and 8 bases, there was a span of 14 bases. The CDR3 sequence: CASSQVGQGRGYTF. As DNA, the CDR3 is TGCGCCAGCAGCCAAGTAGGGCAGGGACGCGGCTACACCTTC.

The chain is built from TRBV6-6 and TRBJ2-7, with no clear D. The V and J ends lost 11 bases and 4 bases respectively, with 12 bases between them. The germline V gene has CDR1 MNHNY and CDR2 SVGAGI (reference sequence). This CDR3 is built from 11 residues. The CDR3 coding sequence is TGTGCCTCAAGAGCGTCGTACGAGCAGTACTTC. Translation: CASRASYEQYF.

This sequence joins TRBV5-6 and TRBJ1-4; TRBD1 is a possible D gene (5 bases). Trimming shortened V by 1 base and J by 8 bases, and 12 bases separated the two germline ends. This CDR3 spans 14 amino acids. Germline CDR1 reads SGHDT; CDR2 reads YYEEEE. The CDR3 protein is CASSLLAGKEKLFF. The DNA for the CDR3 is TGTGCCAGCAGCTTGTTGGCAGGGAAGGAAAAACTGTTTTTT. Filled out from reference TRBV5-6 and TRBJ1-4, the complete variable domain reads DAGVTQSPTHLIKTRGQQVTLRCSPKSGHDTVSWYQQALGQGPQFIFQYYEEEERQRGNFPDRFSGHQFPNYSSELNVNALLLGDSALYLCASSLLAGKEKLFFGSGTQLSVL.

J is TRBJ2-3 and V is TRBV20-1; tentative D call: TRBD2 (5 bases). Germline V gene data show CDR1 as DFQATT and CDR2 as SNEGSKA (reference sequence). V was shortened by 8 bases and J by 4 bases, with 13 bases between the two germline ends. The CDR3 is made up of 12 amino acids. CDR3 in amino acids: CSQGRGPDTQYF. The CDR3 bases are TGCAGTCAAGGGAGAGGTCCAGATACGCAGTATTTT.

In DNA form, the CDR3 reads TGCAGTGCTAGTGGGGCTAGCGGGAGGAGCGAGCAGTACTTC. Translating gives CSASGASGRSEQYF. The chain has TRBV20-1 and TRBJ2-7; 11 nucleotides agree with TRBD2. The CDR3 sequence is 14 residues long. Germline trimming cut 3 bases from V and 6 bases from J; bases unmatched to any gene: 7. Germline assignment: CDR1 DFQATT and CDR2 SNEGSKA (reference sequence).

This clonotype was counted ten times or more. V usage is TRBV10-3 and J usage is TRBJ2-3; D gene unclear. Trimming removed 8 bases at V and 0 bases at J, with 6 bases between. Germline CDR1 reads ENHRY; CDR2 reads SYGVKD. This CDR3 region has 12 residues. The CDR3 nucleotides read TGTGCCATCCGAACTAGCACAGATACGCAGTATTTT. Its translation: CAIRTSTDTQYF.

The V call is TRBV20-1, the J call TRBJ1-5; D is perhaps TRBD1 (5 bases). The ends were cut back, 0 bases at V and 6 bases at J, with 9 bases in the middle. The V gene's germline CDR1 is DFQATT and CDR2 SNEGSKA (reference sequence). This CDR3 has 13 amino acids. CDR3: CSARETVSQPQHF. The CDR3 nucleotides read TGCAGTGCTAGAGAGACAGTATCTCAGCCCCAGCATTTT.

The sample holds a few counts of this clonotype. V gene TRBV6-2 or TRBV6-3 combines with J gene TRBJ2-1; TRBD1 is a possible D gene (5 bases). In germline, CDR1 is MNHEY, CDR2 SVGEGT. The CDR3 has 13 amino acids. Trimming shortened V by 6 bases and J by 2 bases, and 8 bases separated the two germline ends. This chain's CDR3 is CASREQAYNEQFF. The DNA for the CDR3 is TGTGCCAGCAGGGAACAGGCCTACAATGAGCAGTTCTTC.

This clonotype appeared a few times. J is TRBJ2-7 and V is TRBV20-1; 10 nucleotides align to TRBD2. The CDR3 loop spans 18 amino acids. CDR1 and CDR2 from the germline V gene are DFQATT and SNEGSKA (reference sequence). V dropped 0 bases and J dropped 2; count of bases not matched to a gene: 13. This CDR3 is CSARDRLAGALRTYEQYF. For the CDR3, the DNA is TGCAGTGCTAGAGACCGCCTAGCGGGAGCCCTACGAACCTACGAGCAGTACTTC.

A note on this clonotype: A read error may account for a junction end that differs from germline. The chain couples TRBV12-3 or TRBV12-4 to TRBJ2-7; no firm D call. The CDR3 covers 12 residues. The CDR3 sequence: CASILGQAKQYF. The CDR3 region has the DNA TGTGCCAGCATTTTAGGGCAGGCAAAGCAGTACTTC.

This clonotype has just a few counts. The V gene is TRBV24-1, the J gene TRBJ2-3; 10 bases align to TRBD2. With V trimmed by 3 bases and J by 0 bases, 11 bases remained unmatched. Germline loops: CDR1 KGHDR, CDR2 SFDVKD. The CDR3 contains 19 residues. The CDR3 DNA reads as TGTGCCACCAGTGATCCTTTAGCGGGGGGTACCCTTAGCACAGATACGCAGTATTTT. Protein: CATSDPLAGGTLSTDTQYF.